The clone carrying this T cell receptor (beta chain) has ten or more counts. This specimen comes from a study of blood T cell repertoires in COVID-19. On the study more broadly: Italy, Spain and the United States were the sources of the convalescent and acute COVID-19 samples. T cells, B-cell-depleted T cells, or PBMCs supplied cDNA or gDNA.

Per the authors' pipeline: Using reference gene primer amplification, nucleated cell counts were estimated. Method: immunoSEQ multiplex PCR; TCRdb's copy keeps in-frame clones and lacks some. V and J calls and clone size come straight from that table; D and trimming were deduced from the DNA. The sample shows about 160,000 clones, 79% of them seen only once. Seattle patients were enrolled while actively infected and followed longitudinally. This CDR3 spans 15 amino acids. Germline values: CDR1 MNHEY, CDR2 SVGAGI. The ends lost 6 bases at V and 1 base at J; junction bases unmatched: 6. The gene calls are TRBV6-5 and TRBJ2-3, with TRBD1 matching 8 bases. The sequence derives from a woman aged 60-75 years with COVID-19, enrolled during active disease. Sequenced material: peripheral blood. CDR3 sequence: CASSNDRGGTDTQYF. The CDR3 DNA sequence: TGTGCCAGCAGCAACGACAGGGGAGGCACAGATACGCAGTATTTT.